Only one count was recorded for the clone carrying this TCR beta chain. What it binds is not known. This sample is drawn from a study of T cell responses to AZD1222 COVID-19 vaccine. Germline-derived CDR1 and CDR2 are MDHEN and SYDVKM. There are 15 residues in the CDR3. Deletions cut 2 bases from V and 0 bases from J, with 10 bases between. The study's findings and limits: In all cases, repertoires were sampled only after the peak T cell response.

Using immunoSEQ multiplex PCR, the repertoire was profiled, and TCRdb retains in-frame clones only, with some absent. This sample carries tens of thousands of clones, approximately 83% of them seen once, and the ten largest clones take 16%. Material: peripheral blood, obtained on day 0 of AZD1222 vaccination. This TCR was recovered from an adult in good health. The rearrangement joins TRBV28 to TRBJ1-1; D remains ambiguous. The CDR3 reads CASSLGQLMNTEAFF. For the CDR3, the DNA is TGTGCCAGCAGTTTAGGGCAGCTTATGAACACTGAAGCTTTCTTT. The full variable domain, completed using reference TRBV28 and TRBJ1-1, is DVKVTQSSRYLVKRTGEKVFLECVQDMDHENMFWYRQDPGLGLRLIYFSYDVKMKEKGDIPEGYSVSREKKERFSLILESASTNQTSMYLCASSLGQLMNTEAFFGQGTRLTVV.